One and the same sample provided the 31 T cell receptor beta chains below, sequenced in a study of beta chain features in type 1 diabetes. The isolated RNA, all of it, was reverse transcribed, so expressed TCRB transcripts were what got sequenced. Profiling relied on immunoSEQ multiplex PCR, and the TCRdb table lists in-frame clones only, not all of them. The table includes some 400,000 clones, around 16% detected once. The material sequenced was naive CD4+ T cells from blood. Receptors were obtained from a woman between 18 and 29 years old in good health.

The chain's CDR3 is CASSSDLTSKETQYF. CDR3 nucleotide sequence: TGTGCCAGCAGCTCGGATCTGACTAGTAAAGAGACCCAGTACTTC. This sequence joins TRBV5-4 and TRBJ2-5; possible D gene TRBD2, 6 bases. The CDR3 runs to 15 residues. Germline CDR1 and CDR2: SGHNT and YYREEE (reference sequence). V gave up 3 bases and J gave up 3 bases, with 15 bases separating them.

This chain links TRBV9 with TRBJ2-5; D is possibly TRBD1 (5 bases). The CDR3 contains 14 residues. Per the germline V gene, CDR1 is SGDLS and CDR2 is YYNGEE. Trimming stripped 0 bases from V and 2 bases from J, with 8 bases between. CDR3 in amino acids: CASSVGTQQETQYF. In nucleotides, the CDR3 is TGTGCCAGCAGCGTAGGGACACAACAAGAGACCCAGTACTTC. Filled out from reference TRBV9 and TRBJ2-5, the complete variable domain reads DSGVTQTPKHLITATGQRVTLRCSPRSGDLSVYWYQQSLDQGLQFLIQYYNGEERAKGNILERFSAQQFPDLHSELNLSSLELGDSALYFCASSVGTQQETQYFGPGTRLLVL.

The chain carries TRBV11-2 and TRBJ1-2; 9 positions agree with TRBD1. Germline CDR1 is SGHAT and CDR2 is FQNNGV. V shed 8 bases and J 4 bases; nucleotides not matched to a gene: 5. CDR3 length: 13 residues. The CDR3 is CASAPGQGYGYTF. Here the CDR3 DNA reads TGTGCCAGCGCCCCGGGACAGGGCTATGGCTACACCTTC.

This clone has just a few counts. The rearrangement joins TRBV7-9 to TRBJ1-5, with TRBD1 as a possible D gene (5 bases). The CDR3 is made up of 12 amino acids. Looked up from germline, CDR1 is SEHNR and CDR2 is FQNEAQ (reference sequence). V dropped 3 bases and J dropped 6 bases, with 6 bases sitting between them. The CDR3 protein is CASSLQGQPQHF. DNA of the CDR3: TGTGCCAGCAGCTTGCAGGGTCAGCCCCAGCATTTT. The full variable domain, completed using reference TRBV7-9 and TRBJ1-5, is DTGVSQNPRHKITKRGQNVTFRCDPISEHNRLYWYRQTLGQGPEFLTYFQNEAQLEKSRLLSDRFSAERPKGSFSTLEIQRTEQGDSAMYLCASSLQGQPQHFGDGTRLSIL.

On this clone itself: Different DNA sequences within this sample yield the same CDR3. The chain recombines TRBV5-1 with TRBJ2-5, with TRBD1 matching over 9 bases. Losses at the gene ends were 3 bases for V and 5 bases for J; bases not matched to a gene: 5. CDR1 is SGHRS and CDR2 is YFSETQ in the germline V gene. CDR3 length: 14 residues. The CDR3 DNA is TGCGCCAGCAGCTCCGGACAGGGGAGGGAGACCCAGTACTTC. Translating it yields CASSSGQGRETQYF.

This clone appeared a few times. The rearrangement joins TRBV5-1 to TRBJ2-1; TRBD1 aligns across 9 bases. CDR1 is SGHRS, CDR2 YFSETQ, per germline. V lost 6 bases, J lost 2 bases, and 6 bases stayed unmatched. The CDR3 covers 15 residues. CDR3 nucleotide sequence: TGCGCCAGCACCCGAGGGGACAGGGCCTACAATGAGCAGTTCTTC. Its translation is CASTRGDRAYNEQFF. Based on the CDR3 plus reference TRBV5-1 and TRBJ2-1, the full variable domain is KAGVTQTPRYLIKTRGQQVTLSCSPISGHRSVSWYQQTPGQGLQFLFEYFSETQRNKGNFPGRFSGRQFSNSRSEMNVSTLELGDSALYLCASTRGDRAYNEQFFGPGTRLTVL.

The table lists this clone with a few counts. In DNA form, the CDR3 reads TGTGCCAGCAGCTTAGTAGCTAGCGGGGAGTTCTTC. Translation: CASSLVASGEFF. V gene TRBV7-9 combines with J gene TRBJ2-1; 9 nucleotides agree with TRBD2. The germline CDR1 and CDR2 sequences are SEHNR and FQNEAQ (reference sequence). The CDR3 contains 12 residues. V lost 1 base to trimming and J lost 14 bases; unmatched junction nucleotides: 3.

The chain has TRBV7-9 and TRBJ2-1, with TRBD2 matching over 8 bases. The CDR3 runs to 16 residues. Germline V lookup: CDR1 SEHNR, CDR2 FQNEAQ (reference sequence). V was pared by 2 bases and J by 4 bases, with 7 bases of the junction left unmatched. The CDR3 spells CASSLLTAGAYNEQFF. The DNA of the CDR3 is TGTGCCAGCAGCTTATTGACAGCGGGAGCTTACAATGAGCAGTTCTTC.

The chain has TRBV5-4 and TRBJ2-7, with D perhaps matching TRBD2 (5 bases). The CDR3 totals 15 residues. The germline V gene has CDR1 SGHNT and CDR2 YYREEE (reference sequence). Trimming took off 0 bases at V and 2 bases at J, with 12 bases between the two ends. DNA of the CDR3: TGTGCCAGCAGCTTGGTGGGAGACCTTACCTACGAGCAGTACTTC. It encodes CASSLVGDLTYEQYF.

V is TRBV5-1 and J is TRBJ2-6, with 8 bases fitting TRBD2. CDR1 is SGHRS, CDR2 YFSETQ, per germline. The junction had 1 base not matched to a gene; V was cut back by 4 bases and J by 1 base. The CDR3 totals 15 residues. CDR3 sequence reads: CASSPGGSGANVLTF. The CDR3 DNA is TGCGCCAGCAGCCCGGGAGGGTCTGGGGCCAACGTCCTGACTTTC.

The chain combines TRBV4-2 with TRBJ1-2; 8 bases align to TRBD1. CDR1 and CDR2 (germline): LGHNA, YNFKEQ. CDR3 size: 15 residues. J gave up 6 bases and V 2 bases, and 8 bases lay outside the gene matches. The CDR3 protein is CASSQQAGGSDGYTF. The CDR3 DNA is TGTGCCAGCAGCCAACAAGCAGGGGGCAGCGATGGCTACACCTTC.

V is TRBV5-4 and J is TRBJ2-1; D possibly corresponds to TRBD1 (5 bases). Germline CDR1 is SGHNT and CDR2 is YYREEE (reference sequence). The germline V and J ends were trimmed by 4 bases and 8 bases, with 13 bases remaining between them. This CDR3 has 13 residues. As DNA, the CDR3 is TGTGCCAGCAGCCCCGCCAGGGCATATGAGCAGTTCTTC. Encoded protein: CASSPARAYEQFF.

CDR3 DNA sequence: TGTGCCAGCTCACCGGGACAGGGGAACTATGGCTACACCTTC. It is translated as CASSPGQGNYGYTF. The V call is TRBV18, the J call TRBJ1-2, with TRBD1 matching over 10 bases. The germline gives CDR1 KGHSH, CDR2 LQKENI. The CDR3 is 14 residues long. V lost 3 bases and J lost 2; bases outside the gene matches: 0.

There are a few counts of this clone. The rearrangement joins TRBV29-1 to TRBJ2-1, with TRBD2 identical over 13 bases. Germline loops: CDR1 SQVTM, CDR2 ANQGSEA. This CDR3 is 14 amino acids long. The V and J ends lost 6 bases and 2 bases, in that order; junction bases with no gene match: 1. In DNA, the CDR3 is TGCAGCGTGGGGACTAGCGGGACCTACAATGAGCAGTTCTTC. It translates to CSVGTSGTYNEQFF.

The CDR3 loop reads CASSTRNTGELFF. CDR3 nucleotides: TGTGCCTCCTCGACACGAAACACCGGGGAGCTGTTTTTT. The J gene is TRBJ2-2, the V gene TRBV30; unclear D gene. This CDR3 has 13 amino acids. In germline, CDR1 is GTSNPN, CDR2 SVGIG (reference sequence). Trimming stripped 7 bases from V and 2 bases from J, with 11 bases between.

V gene TRBV30 combines with J gene TRBJ2-7, with D perhaps TRBD1 (6 bases). The CDR3 extends over 13 amino acids. V shed 1 base and J shed 0 bases, with 7 bases lying between them. From germline, CDR1 is GTSNPN and CDR2 SVGIG (reference sequence). The CDR3 DNA is TGTGCCTGGAGTGGGGACAACTCCTACGAGCAGTACTTC. Its translation: CAWSGDNSYEQYF.

The chain recombines TRBV7-9 with TRBJ2-3; TRBD1 is a possible D gene (6 bases). The ends were cut back, 3 bases at V and 3 bases at J, with 13 bases in the middle. The CDR3 is 15 residues long. The germline V gene encodes CDR1 SEHNR and CDR2 FQNEAQ (reference sequence). CDR3 coding DNA: TGTGCCAGCAGCTTTCAGGGGCAGCGGACAGATACGCAGTATTTT. It is translated as CASSFQGQRTDTQYF.

This clone was detected only a few times. The same CDR3 also results from other DNA sequences found in this sample. The V and J genes are TRBV18 and TRBJ2-5, with D uncertain. This CDR3 is 14 amino acids long. V was cut by 0 bases and J by 1 base, with 6 bases left in between. The germline V gene has CDR1 KGHSH and CDR2 LQKENI. CDR3 coding DNA: TGTGCCAGCTCACCACCGGGCCTCCAAGAGACCCAGTACTTC. Amino acids: CASSPPGLQETQYF.

The chain carries TRBV6-1 and TRBJ1-1; D gene uncertain. Between the trimmed V and J ends, which lost 2 bases and 3 bases, there was a span of 7 bases. Germline assignment: CDR1 MNHNS and CDR2 SASEGT. The CDR3 sequence is 13 residues long. The CDR3 region is CASSERGDTEAFF. Here the CDR3 DNA reads TGTGCCAGCAGTGAAAGAGGTGACACTGAAGCTTTCTTT.

The CDR3 nucleotides read TGTGCCAGCAGTTTCCTGGGCATCTCCTACAATGAGCAGTTCTTC. As protein: CASSFLGISYNEQFF. This chain joins TRBV27 and TRBJ2-1; D uncertain. Germline V gives CDR1 MNHEY, CDR2 SMNVEV (reference sequence). The V end lost 3 bases, the J end lost 0 bases, and 9 bases lay between the germline ends. The CDR3 covers 15 residues.

This clone was observed a handful of times. The chain recombines TRBV29-1 with TRBJ2-5; no firm D call. V was cut by 4 bases and J by 4 bases, with 7 bases left in between. The CDR3 has 11 residues. Germline V gene sequence: CDR1 SQVTM, CDR2 ANQGSEA. The CDR3 DNA reads as TGCAGCGTTGTCAGTGGAGAGACCCAGTACTTC. This encodes CSVVSGETQYF.

The gene calls are TRBV15 and TRBJ2-7, with TRBD2 matching over 8 bases. J gave up 5 bases and V 5 bases, and 11 bases lay outside the gene matches. Germline V gene data show CDR1 as LNHNV and CDR2 as YYDKDF (reference sequence). The CDR3 covers 15 residues. The CDR3 DNA reads as TGTGCCACCAGCCCTGAAGGGACTAGGAATAACGAGCAGTACTTC. Translation: CATSPEGTRNNEQYF.

This clone was seen a handful of times. The chain recombines TRBV28 with TRBJ1-5; 7 nucleotides match TRBD1. This CDR3 region has 14 residues. V shed 7 bases and J 3 bases; nucleotides not matched to a gene: 6. CDR1 is MDHEN and CDR2 is SYDVKM in the germline V gene. The CDR3 loop reads CASTTTGDNQPQHF. CDR3 in DNA: TGTGCCAGCACGACTACAGGGGACAATCAGCCCCAGCATTTT.

The J gene is TRBJ2-2, the V gene TRBV6-5; 10 nucleotides line up with TRBD2. The CDR3 totals 14 residues. V lost 4 bases to trimming and J lost 4 bases; unmatched junction nucleotides: 0. The germline V gene has CDR1 MNHEY and CDR2 SVGAGI. CDR3 amino acids: CASSLAGGTGELFF. The CDR3 DNA reads TGTGCCAGCAGTTTAGCGGGGGGCACCGGGGAGCTGTTTTTT.

Only a few counts were recorded for this clone. V usage is TRBV4-2 and J usage is TRBJ2-1, with TRBD2 matching over 12 bases. The germline gives CDR1 LGHNA, CDR2 YNFKEQ. This CDR3 spans 16 amino acids. Trimming took 0 bases from V and 10 from J; bases not matched to a gene: 7. CDR3 in DNA: TGTGCCAGCAGCCAAGAATCTAGCGGGAGGGGAGGGGAGCAGTTCTTC. It codes for CASSQESSGRGGEQFF.

DNA for the CDR3: TGCAGCGTTGCCCTCAGACAGGCTTATGGCTACACCTTC. Protein product: CSVALRQAYGYTF. The rearrangement links TRBV29-1 to TRBJ1-2, with a weak D call TRBD1 (6 bases). CDR3 length: 13 residues. Trimming took 4 bases from V and 5 from J, leaving 14 bases between them. CDR1 and CDR2 from the germline V gene are SQVTM and ANQGSEA.

As concerns this clone: This CDR3 is also generated by other DNA sequences in the sample. V gene TRBV9 combines with J gene TRBJ2-2; 9 positions agree with TRBD2. With 0 bases clipped from V and 2 bases from J, the junction kept 2 bases outside the gene matches. From germline, CDR1 is SGDLS and CDR2 YYNGEE. The CDR3 has 16 residues. This CDR3 is CASSVGLAGNTGELFF. In DNA, the CDR3 is TGTGCCAGCAGCGTAGGCCTAGCGGGAAACACCGGGGAGCTGTTTTTT.

The chain has TRBV15 and TRBJ2-3; 7 bases agree with TRBD1. Germline V CDR1 and CDR2: LNHNV, YYDKDF (reference sequence). This CDR3 is 16 amino acids long. Trimming at V came to 3 bases and at J to 10 bases, leaving 16 bases not matched to a gene. The CDR3 is CATSRRQGLLSLAQYF. DNA for the CDR3: TGTGCCACCAGCAGGAGACAGGGCCTACTCTCCCTTGCGCAGTATTTT.

This clone was detected only a few times. The V call is TRBV4-2, the J call TRBJ2-2; perhaps TRBD2 as D (5 bases). CDR3 length equals 13 residues. V lost 2 bases to trimming and J lost 7 bases, with 8 bases between them. Germline-derived CDR1 and CDR2 are LGHNA and YNFKEQ. CDR3 sequence: CASSQLGDGELFF. DNA for the CDR3: TGTGCCAGCAGCCAACTCGGGGACGGGGAGCTGTTTTTT.

The rearrangement joins TRBV7-2 to TRBJ2-7, with TRBD2 matching 9 bases. This CDR3 contains 13 residues. Germline lookup yields CDR1 SGHTA and CDR2 FQGNSA. V lost 6 bases, J lost 3 bases, and 3 bases stayed unmatched. In nucleotides, the CDR3 is TGTGCCAGCAGTTGGCGGGAGGGCTACGAGCAGTACTTC. This sequence encodes CASSWREGYEQYF.

This clone appeared a few times. The chain combines TRBV5-4 with TRBJ1-2; TRBD1 is a possible D gene (6 bases). V lost 4 bases and J 3 bases, leaving 13 bases between the germline ends. The CDR3 is 14 residues long. Germline CDR1 SGHNT, CDR2 YYREEE (reference sequence). CDR3 nucleotide sequence: TGTGCCAGCAGCCGTCCCGGGACACACTATGGCTACACCTTC. Translating gives CASSRPGTHYGYTF. Supplemented by reference TRBV5-4 and TRBJ1-2, the full variable domain reads ETGVTQSPTHLIKTRGQQVTLRCSSQSGHNTVSWYQQALGQGPQFIFQYYREEENGRGNFPPRFSGLQFPNYSSELNVNALELDDSALYLCASSRPGTHYGYTFGSGTRLTVV.